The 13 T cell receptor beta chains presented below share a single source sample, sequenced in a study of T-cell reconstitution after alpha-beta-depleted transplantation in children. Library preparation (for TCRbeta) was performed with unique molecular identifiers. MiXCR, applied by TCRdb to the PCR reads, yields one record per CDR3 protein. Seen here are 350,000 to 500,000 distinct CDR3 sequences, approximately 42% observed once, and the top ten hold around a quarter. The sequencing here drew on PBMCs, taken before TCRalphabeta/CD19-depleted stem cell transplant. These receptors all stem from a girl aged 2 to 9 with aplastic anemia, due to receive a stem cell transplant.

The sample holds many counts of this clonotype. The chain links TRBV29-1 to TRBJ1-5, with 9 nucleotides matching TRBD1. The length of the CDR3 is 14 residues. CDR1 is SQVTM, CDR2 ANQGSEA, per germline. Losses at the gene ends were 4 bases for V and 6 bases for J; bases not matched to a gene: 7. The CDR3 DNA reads TGCAGCGTTGGGGGGACAGGGCCGGGTCAGCCCCAGCATTTT. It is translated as CSVGGTGPGQPQHF.

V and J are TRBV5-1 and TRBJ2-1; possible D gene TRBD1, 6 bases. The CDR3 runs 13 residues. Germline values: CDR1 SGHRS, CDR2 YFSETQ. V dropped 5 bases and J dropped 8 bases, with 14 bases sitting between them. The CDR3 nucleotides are TGCGCCAGCAGGGGACACAGCCCAGATGAGCAGTTCTTC. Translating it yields CASRGHSPDEQFF.

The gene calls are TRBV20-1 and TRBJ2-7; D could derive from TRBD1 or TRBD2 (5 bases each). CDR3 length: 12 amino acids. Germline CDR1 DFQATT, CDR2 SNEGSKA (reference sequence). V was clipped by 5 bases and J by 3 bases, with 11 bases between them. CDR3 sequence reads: CSAPGDDYEQYF. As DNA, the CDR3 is TGCAGTGCTCCCGGGGACGACTACGAGCAGTACTTC.

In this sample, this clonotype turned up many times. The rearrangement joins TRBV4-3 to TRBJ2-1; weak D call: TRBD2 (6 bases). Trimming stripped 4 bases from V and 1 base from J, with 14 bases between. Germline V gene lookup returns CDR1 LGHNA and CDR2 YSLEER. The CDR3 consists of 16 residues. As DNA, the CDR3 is TGCGCCAGCAGCCCCGCGGGGCGAGGGTCCTACAATGAGCAGTTCTTC. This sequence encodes CASSPAGRGSYNEQFF.

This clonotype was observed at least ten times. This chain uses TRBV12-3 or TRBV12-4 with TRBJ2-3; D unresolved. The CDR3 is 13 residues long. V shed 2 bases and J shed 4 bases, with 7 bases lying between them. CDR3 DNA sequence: TGTGCCAGCAGTTTAACTGGCTCAGATACGCAGTATTTT. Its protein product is CASSLTGSDTQYF.

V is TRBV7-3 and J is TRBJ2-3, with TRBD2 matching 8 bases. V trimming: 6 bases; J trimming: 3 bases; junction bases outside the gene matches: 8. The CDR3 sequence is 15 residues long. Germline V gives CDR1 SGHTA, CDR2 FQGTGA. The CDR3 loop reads CASSRGLAGTDTQYF. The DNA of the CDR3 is TGTGCCAGCAGTCGAGGACTAGCTGGGACAGATACGCAGTATTTT.

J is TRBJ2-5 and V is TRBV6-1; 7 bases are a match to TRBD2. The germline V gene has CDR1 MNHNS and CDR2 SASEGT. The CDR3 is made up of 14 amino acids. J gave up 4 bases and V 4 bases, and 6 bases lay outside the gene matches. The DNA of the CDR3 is TGTGCCAGCAGTGGTCAACTAGCGAGAGAGACCCAGTACTTC. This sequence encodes CASSGQLARETQYF.

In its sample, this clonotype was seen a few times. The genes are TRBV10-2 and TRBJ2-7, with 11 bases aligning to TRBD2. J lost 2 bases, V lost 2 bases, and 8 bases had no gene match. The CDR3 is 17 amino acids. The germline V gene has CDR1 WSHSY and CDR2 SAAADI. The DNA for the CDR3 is TGCGCCAGCAGTGAGGCGGCTAGCGGGAGGAGGACCTACGAGCAGTACTTC. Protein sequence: CASSEAASGRRTYEQYF.

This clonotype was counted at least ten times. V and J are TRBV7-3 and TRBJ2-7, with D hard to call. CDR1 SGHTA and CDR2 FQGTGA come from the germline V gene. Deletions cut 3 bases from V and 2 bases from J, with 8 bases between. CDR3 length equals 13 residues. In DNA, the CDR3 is TGTGCCAGCAGCTTTGACGAAACCTACGAGCAGTACTTC. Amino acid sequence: CASSFDETYEQYF.

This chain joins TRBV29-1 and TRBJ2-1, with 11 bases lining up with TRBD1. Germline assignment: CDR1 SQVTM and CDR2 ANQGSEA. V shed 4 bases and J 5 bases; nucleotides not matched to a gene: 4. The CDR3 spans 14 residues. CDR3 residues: CSVGGTGGDNEQFF. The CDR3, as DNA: TGCAGCGTTGGGGGGACAGGGGGTGACAATGAGCAGTTCTTC.

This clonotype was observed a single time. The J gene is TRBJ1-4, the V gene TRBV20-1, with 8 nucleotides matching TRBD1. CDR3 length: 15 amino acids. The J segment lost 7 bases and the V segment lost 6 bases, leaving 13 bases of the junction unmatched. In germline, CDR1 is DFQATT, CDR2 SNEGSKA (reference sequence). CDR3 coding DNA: TGCAGTGCCGCGGTTTTGGGCAGGGGGCGTGAAAAACTGTTTTTT. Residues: CSAAVLGRGREKLFF.

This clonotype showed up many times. The CDR3 region has the DNA TGCAGCGCTTCCCCCGGGGCAGAATTCACCGGGGAGCTGTTTTTT. Protein product: CSASPGAEFTGELFF. V and J are TRBV29-1 and TRBJ2-2; either TRBD1 or TRBD2 may supply D (5 bases each). Per the germline V gene, CDR1 is SQVTM and CDR2 is ANQGSEA. The V and J ends lost 7 bases and 4 bases respectively, with 19 bases between them. CDR3 size: 15 residues.

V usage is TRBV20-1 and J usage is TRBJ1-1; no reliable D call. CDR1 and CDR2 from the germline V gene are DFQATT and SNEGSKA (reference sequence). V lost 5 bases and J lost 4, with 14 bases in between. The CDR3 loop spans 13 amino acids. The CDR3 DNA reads TGCAGTGCTCTCGGTGGCCTGACCACTGAAGCTTTCTTT. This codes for CSALGGLTTEAFF.